This TCR beta chain was recovered during a study of T-cell memory formation after mild COVID-19. Using its own MiXCR run on the 5' RACE reads, TCRdb lists one record per CDR3 protein. The sample holds around 320,000 distinct CDR3 sequences; 28% are singletons and the top ten take roughly 13%. This TCR came from an adult woman who had mild COVID-19 (a few samples of this study predate the infection). Cell type and time point are not known. Source material: PBMCs or a T cell subset sorted from them (not recorded which).

The CDR3 here is CASRPPGSDTQYF. The CDR3 DNA reads as TGTGCCAGCAGGCCCCCGGGGTCAGATACGCAGTATTTT. This chain links TRBV6-6 with TRBJ2-3; TRBD2 is a possible D gene (5 bases). The germline gives CDR1 MNHNY, CDR2 SVGAGI (reference sequence). The CDR3 is made up of 13 amino acids. With 6 bases removed from V and 4 bases from J, the gap between germline ends came to 11 bases.